The next 17 T cell receptor beta chains were all read from a single sample in a study of glioma-infiltrating T cells. TCR alpha and beta CDR3 regions were amplified from RNA using iRepertoire nested multiplex PCR. One entry per CDR3 protein results from TCRdb running MiXCR on the multiplex PCR reads. The top ten hold about 15% of the sample, which has about 130,000 distinct CDR3 sequences, 20% to 25% seen once. Sequenced material: glioma tissue, nonneoplastic brain tissue, or PBMCs (not recorded which). The receptors were sampled from a human donor with low-grade glioma or glioblastoma, undergoing nonglioma brain surgery, or in good health (not recorded which).

V gene TRBV30 combines with J gene TRBJ2-7, with a tentative D call TRBD1 (6 bases). This CDR3 region has 13 residues. The germline V gene has CDR1 GTSNPN and CDR2 SVGIG (reference sequence). Deletions cut 4 bases from V and 1 base from J, with 11 bases between. CDR3 nucleotides: TGTGCCTGGACGCCCGGACAGTCCTACGAGCAGTACTTC. It encodes CAWTPGQSYEQYF.

This clonotype was counted ten times or more. The chain carries TRBV12-3 or TRBV12-4 and TRBJ1-5, with D tentatively TRBD1 (5 bases). This CDR3 region has 15 residues. Deletions cut 6 bases from V and 1 base from J, with 13 bases between. Here the CDR3 reads CASRGGGTSNQPQHF. The CDR3 coding sequence is TGTGCCAGCAGGGGTGGGGGGACCAGCAATCAGCCCCAGCATTTT.

This clonotype was counted ten times or more. J is TRBJ1-1 and V is TRBV20-1, with TRBD1 matching 8 bases. The V and J ends lost 4 bases and 0 bases, in that order; junction bases with no gene match: 7. Germline CDR1 DFQATT, CDR2 SNEGSKA (reference sequence). The CDR3 loop spans 15 amino acids. The CDR3 sequence is CSAKRMDRVNTEAFF. The CDR3 region has the DNA TGCAGTGCTAAAAGGATGGACAGGGTGAACACTGAAGCTTTCTTT.

This clonotype was found many times. The V and J genes are TRBV20-1 and TRBJ1-6; no clear D gene. CDR3 length equals 12 residues. V lost 1 base and J 10 bases, leaving 8 bases between the germline ends. CDR1 and CDR2 from the germline V gene are DFQATT and SNEGSKA (reference sequence). CDR3 in DNA: TGCAGTGCTAGAGGGCAGTGGTCACCCCTCCACTTT. Its protein product is CSARGQWSPLHF.

This clonotype came up once. A much larger clone differs by one base, so this may be a read error. V and J are TRBV4-2 and TRBJ2-7, with a weak D call TRBD2 (6 bases). CDR1 and CDR2 from the germline V gene are LGHNA and YNFKEQ. This CDR3 has 15 amino acids. CDR3 in amino acids: CAISQEVRRVYEQYF. CDR3 DNA sequence: TGTGCCATCAGCCAAGAAGTTCGGAGGGTCTACGAGCAGTACTTC.

At least ten counts were recorded for this clonotype. The rearrangement joins TRBV12-3 or TRBV12-4 to TRBJ2-5; 11 bases agree with TRBD2. The CDR3 covers 15 residues. V shed 5 bases, J shed 4 bases, and the junction held 6 bases outside the gene matches. The CDR3: CASSLLAGAGETQYF. The CDR3 bases are TGTGCCAGCAGTCTACTAGCGGGAGCAGGAGAGACCCAGTACTTC.

This clonotype turned up a few times. This chain connects TRBV5-6 to TRBJ2-5; no clear D. V was trimmed by 2 bases and J by 2 bases, leaving 7 bases between them. Germline CDR1 reads SGHDT; CDR2 reads YYEEEE. The CDR3 has 13 residues. The CDR3 nucleotides read TGTGCCAGCAGCTTTGGTTGGCAAGAGACCCAGTACTTC. It codes for CASSFGWQETQYF.

This rearrangement joins TRBV7-9 to TRBJ2-7, with D perhaps matching TRBD1 or TRBD2 (5 bases each). The germline CDR1 and CDR2 sequences are SEHNR and FQNEAQ (reference sequence). V shed 8 bases and J shed 4 bases, with 27 bases lying between them. This CDR3 contains 17 residues. CDR3 in amino acids: CASGYPQVRGGRYEQYF. The CDR3 DNA sequence: TGTGCCAGCGGCTACCCCCAGGTGAGGGGCGGTAGGTACGAGCAGTACTTC.

The chain recombines TRBV2 with TRBJ1-4; TRBD1 matches 7 bases. Germline lookup yields CDR1 SNHLY and CDR2 FYNNEI. This CDR3 is 15 amino acids long. Trimming took 6 bases from V and 2 from J; bases not matched to a gene: 6. Here the CDR3 DNA reads TGTGCCAGCAGGGCTGACAGGGTGACTAATGAAAAACTGTTTTTT. It codes for CASRADRVTNEKLFF.

This clonotype was seen at least ten times. This chain links TRBV28 with TRBJ2-1, with D maybe TRBD2 (5 bases). Trimming removed 10 bases at V and 3 bases at J, with 13 bases between. CDR3 length: 13 amino acids. Germline lookup yields CDR1 MDHEN and CDR2 SYDVKM. The CDR3 bases are TGTGCCACCTCGGGTAGCGTCTACAATGAGCAGTTCTTC. Its translation: CATSGSVYNEQFF.

This clonotype was detected many times. One end of the junction fails to match germline, which may point to a read error. The genes are TRBV7-6 and TRBJ2-1; possible D gene TRBD2, 6 bases. The CDR3 is 15 amino acids. CDR1 and CDR2 (germline): SGHVS, FNYEAQ. CDR3 residues: CASSLAAGTWDEQFF. The CDR3 DNA reads TGTGCCAGCAGCTTAGCCGCCGGGACTTGGGATGAGCAATTCTTC.

This clonotype was picked up a small number of times. The V and J genes are TRBV3-1 and TRBJ1-2; D not certain. The CDR3 is 14 amino acids. Germline CDR1 reads LGHDT; CDR2 reads YNNKEL (reference sequence). Trimming took 2 bases from V and 9 from J, leaving 16 bases between them. CDR3 DNA: TGTGCCAGCAGCCAATTGAGGGCTTCAGGAAGCTACACCTTC. Its protein is CASSQLRASGSYTF. Using reference TRBV3-1 and TRBJ1-2 for the parts outside the CDR3, the full variable domain is DTAVSQTPKYLVTQMGNDKSIKCEQNLGHDTMYWYKQDSKKFLKIMFSYNNKELIINETVPNRFSPKSPDKAHLNLHINSLELGDSAVYFCASSQLRASGSYTFGSGTRLTVV.

This clonotype was observed many times. This chain links TRBV6-1 with TRBJ2-3; D is perhaps TRBD2 (6 bases). This CDR3 region has 15 residues. V lost 7 bases and J 4 bases, leaving 18 bases between the germline ends. Germline-derived CDR1 and CDR2 are MNHNS and SASEGT. The CDR3 sequence: CASTGGPSFPDTQYF. The CDR3 bases are TGTGCCAGCACCGGAGGGCCCTCGTTCCCAGATACGCAGTATTTT.

This sequence joins TRBV12-3 or TRBV12-4 and TRBJ2-7, with 11 bases that match TRBD2. This CDR3 is built from 18 residues. Trimming took 5 bases from V and 7 from J; bases not matched to a gene: 19. CDR3 in amino acids: CASSLGQAIAGGLKEQYF. In DNA, the CDR3 is TGTGCCAGCAGTCTGGGACAGGCAATAGCGGGAGGGCTGAAGGAGCAGTACTTC.

This clonotype was seen ten or more times. The chain has TRBV29-1 and TRBJ2-7; tentative D call: TRBD1 (5 bases). Germline V gives CDR1 SQVTM, CDR2 ANQGSEA. V was trimmed by 6 bases and J by 3 bases, leaving 12 bases between them. The CDR3 extends over 12 amino acids. The DNA for the CDR3 is TGCAGCGTGAGGACAATGGGCTACGAGCAGTACTTC. It encodes CSVRTMGYEQYF.

The CDR3 here is CASRGGGVVSGYSYEQYF. The CDR3 region has the DNA TGTGCCAGCAGGGGGGGGGGCGTAGTCAGCGGGTACTCCTACGAGCAGTACTTC. The rearrangement joins TRBV6-2 or TRBV6-3 to TRBJ2-7; D may be TRBD2 (7 bases). This CDR3 comprises 18 residues. From germline, CDR1 is MNHEY and CDR2 SVGEGT. V was shortened by 6 bases and J by 0 bases, with 24 bases between the two germline ends.

This clonotype was seen ten or more times. The chain recombines TRBV20-1 with TRBJ1-2, with TRBD1 identical over 8 bases. The CDR3 runs 15 residues. J lost 3 bases, V lost 1 base, and 7 bases had no gene match. Germline V gene lookup returns CDR1 DFQATT and CDR2 SNEGSKA (reference sequence). In DNA form, the CDR3 reads TGCAGTGCTAGAGCTCAGCAGGGGGCATACTATGGCTACACCTTC. Its protein is CSARAQQGAYYGYTF.